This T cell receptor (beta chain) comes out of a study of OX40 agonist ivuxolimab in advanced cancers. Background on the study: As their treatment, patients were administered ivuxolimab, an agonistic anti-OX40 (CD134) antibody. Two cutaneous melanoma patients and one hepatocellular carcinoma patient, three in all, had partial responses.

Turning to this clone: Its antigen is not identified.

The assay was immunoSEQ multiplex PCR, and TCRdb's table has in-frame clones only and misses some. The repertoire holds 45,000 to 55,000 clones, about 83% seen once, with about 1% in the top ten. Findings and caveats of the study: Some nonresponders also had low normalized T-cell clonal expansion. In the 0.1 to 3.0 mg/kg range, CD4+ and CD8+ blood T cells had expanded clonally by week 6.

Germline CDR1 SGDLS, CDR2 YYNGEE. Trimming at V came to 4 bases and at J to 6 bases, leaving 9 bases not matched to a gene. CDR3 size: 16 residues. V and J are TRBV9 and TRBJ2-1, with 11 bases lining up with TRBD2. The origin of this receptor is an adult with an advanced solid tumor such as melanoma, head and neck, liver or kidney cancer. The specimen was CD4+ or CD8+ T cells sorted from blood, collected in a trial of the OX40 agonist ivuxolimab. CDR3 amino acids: CASSPSGTSGLNEQFF. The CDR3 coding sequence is TGTGCCAGCAGCCCTTCCGGGACTAGCGGACTCAATGAGCAGTTCTTC.